Listed below are T cell receptor beta chains from one sample, sequenced in a study of Ad26.COV2.S vaccination and SARS-CoV-2 variants. TCRdb's table, derived via immunoSEQ multiplex PCR, lists solely in-frame clones and lacks some. The sample records a few hundred thousand clones, 75% to 95% being singletons. The sample consisted of peripheral blood, taken in a trial of Ad26.COV2.S vaccine versus placebo. The receptors originated from a person aged 18 to 65 who received the Ad26.COV2.S COVID-19 vaccine or a placebo. CDR3s include the opening cysteine and the closing phenylalanine or tryptophan. D genes are given only for firm matches. For some rows the clone size is stated as once, few or many, or as a class when expanded; others skip it.

v_call	clone_size	j_call	d_call	cdr3_aa	cdr3_nt
TRBV10-3	once	TRBJ2-1	-	CAISDSGSSYNEQFF	TGTGCCATCAGTGACTCAGGGAGCTCCTACAATGAGCAGTTCTTC
TRBV3-1/TRBV3-2	-	TRBJ2-7	TRBD2	CASSQKPRRGGRAYEQYF	TGTGCCAGCAGCCAAAAACCCCGGAGGGGCGGGAGGGCCTACGAGCAGTACTTC
TRBV25-1	-	TRBJ2-1	-	CASSEVWERGWGEQFF	TGTGCCAGCAGTGAGGTTTGGGAGAGGGGCTGGGGTGAGCAGTTCTTC
TRBV18	-	TRBJ2-1	TRBD2	CASSLRTSNTYNEQFF	TGTGCCAGCTCACTCCGGACTAGCAACACCTACAATGAGCAGTTCTTC
TRBV21-1	-	TRBJ1-3	-	CASSKGQTLKSGNTIYF	TGTGCCAGCAGCAAGGGACAGACCCTGAAATCTGGAAACACCATATATTTT
TRBV6-5	-	TRBJ2-3	TRBD2	CASSYSSGRTDTQYF	TGTGCCAGCAGTTACTCTAGCGGGAGAACAGATACGCAGTATTTT
TRBV27	-	TRBJ2-7	-	CASSSPLDIPPGSYEQYF	TGTGCCAGCAGTTCGCCCCTCGACATTCCCCCGGGCTCCTACGAGCAGTACTTC
TRBV15	-	TRBJ2-1	TRBD2	CATSTGLVRDEQFF	TGTGCCACCAGCACCGGACTAGTAAGGGATGAGCAGTTCTTC
TRBV7-2	-	TRBJ2-7	TRBD2	CASSLLAGGYEQYF	TGTGCCAGCAGCCTCTTAGCGGGAGGTTACGAGCAGTACTTC
TRBV7-2	-	TRBJ2-5	TRBD1	CASSQRTGQVTQYF	TGTGCCAGCAGCCAGCGGACAGGGCAGGTGACCCAGTACTTC
TRBV7-9	few	TRBJ2-1	-	CASSPARSGPWIPNEQFF	TGTGCCAGCAGCCCAGCGAGGAGCGGACCCTGGATTCCCAATGAGCAGTTCTTC
TRBV18	-	TRBJ2-7	TRBD1	CASSPRTGGYNEQYF	TGTGCCAGCTCACCCCGGACAGGGGGCTACAACGAGCAGTACTTC
TRBV7-9	-	TRBJ2-3	-	CASSSWAELTDTQYF	TGTGCCAGCAGTTCTTGGGCGGAACTCACAGATACGCAGTATTTT
TRBV2	-	TRBJ1-2	-	CASSEPGAGAFQSYTF	TGTGCCAGCAGTGAACCAGGAGCAGGGGCGTTTCAGAGCTACACCTTC
TRBV5-8	-	TRBJ2-1	-	CASSLGGYNEQFF	TGTGCCAGCAGCTTGGGGGGGTACAATGAGCAGTTCTTC
TRBV9	-	TRBJ2-7	-	CASSVSTGGTIYEQYF	TGTGCCAGCAGCGTCAGTACAGGGGGGACTATATACGAGCAGTACTTC
TRBV5-6	-	TRBJ2-7	TRBD1	CASSTPGTGIYEQYF	TGTGCCAGCAGCACGCCCGGGACAGGGATCTACGAGCAGTACTTC
TRBV7-9	-	TRBJ2-2	-	CASSQGETGELFF	TGTGCCAGCAGTCAAGGGGAAACCGGGGAGCTGTTTTTT
TRBV3-1/TRBV3-2	few	TRBJ2-1	-	CASSRIGEGEQFF	TGTGCCAGCAGCCGAATCGGTGAGGGAGAGCAGTTCTTC
TRBV6-6	-	TRBJ1-5	-	CASSSLGRRDQPQHF	TGTGCCAGCAGTTCTCTGGGCAGGCGCGATCAGCCCCAGCATTTT
TRBV9	-	TRBJ2-2	-	CASSVDGGAYTGELFF	TGTGCCAGCAGCGTAGACGGGGGCGCTTACACCGGGGAGCTGTTTTTT
TRBV6-2/TRBV6-3	-	TRBJ1-5	TRBD1	CASSTGQGFYQPQHF	TGTGCCAGCAGTACGGGACAGGGGTTTTATCAGCCCCAGCATTTT
TRBV29-1	-	TRBJ2-7	-	CSVEVTASSYEQYF	TGCAGCGTTGAAGTGACAGCATCCTCCTACGAGCAGTACTTC
TRBV9	once	TRBJ2-7	TRBD1	CASSVEGTGAYEQYF	TGTGCCAGCAGCGTAGAAGGGACAGGAGCCTACGAGCAGTACTTC
TRBV5-4	-	TRBJ2-7	TRBD2	CAIGTSGSSYEQYF	TGTGCCATCGGGACTAGCGGGTCCTCCTACGAGCAGTACTTC
TRBV7-2	-	TRBJ2-1	-	CASSLEGTLVSYNEQFF	TGTGCCAGCAGCTTAGAGGGGACCCTCGTTTCCTACAATGAGCAGTTCTTC
TRBV19	-	TRBJ2-3	-	CASSIGRGGSTDTQYF	TGTGCCAGTAGTATAGGTAGGGGTGGGAGCACAGATACGCAGTATTTT
TRBV30	-	TRBJ2-1	-	CAWSGRGDNEQFF	TGTGCCTGGAGTGGAAGAGGGGACAATGAGCAGTTCTTC
TRBV2	-	TRBJ2-7	-	CASSQLRDNSYEQYF	TGTGCCAGCAGCCAACTCCGGGACAACTCCTACGAGCAGTACTTC
TRBV18	-	TRBJ1-5	-	CASSPQGHSNQPQHF	TGTGCCAGCTCGCCCCAAGGGCATAGCAATCAGCCCCAGCATTTT
TRBV15	-	TRBJ2-7	TRBD2	CATSRELAAPYEQYF	TGTGCCACCAGCAGAGAACTAGCGGCCCCCTACGAGCAGTACTTC
TRBV27	-	TRBJ2-3	-	CASRRDSYTSTDTQYF	TGTGCCAGCAGGCGGGACTCCTATACTAGCACAGATACGCAGTATTTT
TRBV19	-	TRBJ1-1	-	CASSISGTLTEAFF	TGTGCCAGTAGTATAAGCGGGACCCTCACGGAGGCTTTCTTT
TRBV30	-	TRBJ1-5	-	CAWSTPAGSQHF	TGTGCCTGGAGTACCCCTGCCGGCTCCCAGCATTTT
TRBV4-1	-	TRBJ2-7	-	CASSQDPGRYYEQYF	TGCGCCAGCAGCCAAGATCCGGGACGGTACTACGAGCAGTACTTC
TRBV6-1	-	TRBJ1-1	-	CASSEGVNPNTEAFF	TGTGCCAGCAGTGAAGGAGTCAACCCGAACACTGAAGCTTTCTTT
TRBV30	-	TRBJ2-7	TRBD1	CAWSVPVGQIYEQYF	TGTGCCTGGAGTGTACCGGTGGGACAGATATACGAGCAGTACTTC